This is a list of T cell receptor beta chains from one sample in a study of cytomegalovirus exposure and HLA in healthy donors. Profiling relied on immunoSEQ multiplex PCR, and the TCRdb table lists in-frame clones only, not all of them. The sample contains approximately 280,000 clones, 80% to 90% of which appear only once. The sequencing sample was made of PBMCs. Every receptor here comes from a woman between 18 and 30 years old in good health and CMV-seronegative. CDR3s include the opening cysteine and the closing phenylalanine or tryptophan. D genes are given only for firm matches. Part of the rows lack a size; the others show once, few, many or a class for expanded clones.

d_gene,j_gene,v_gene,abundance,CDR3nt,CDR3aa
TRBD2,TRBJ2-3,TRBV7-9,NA,TGTGCCAGACTAGCGGGCGACAGCACAGATACGCAGTATTTT,CARLAGDSTDTQYF
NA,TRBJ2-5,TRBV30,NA,TGTGCCTGGACAGGGGTCGAGACCCAGTACTTC,CAWTGVETQYF
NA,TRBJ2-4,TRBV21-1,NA,TGTGCCAGCAGCAAAAGTTTCGGACTAGCGGTACCCATGAGGTACTTC,CASSKSFGLAVPMRYF
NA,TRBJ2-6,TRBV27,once,TGTGCCAGCAGTTTTGGGGCGACTGGGGCCAACGTCCTGACTTTC,CASSFGATGANVLTF
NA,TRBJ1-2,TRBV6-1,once,TGTGCCAGCAGTGAACCGACCCCAACAGTATATGGCTACACCTTC,CASSEPTPTVYGYTF
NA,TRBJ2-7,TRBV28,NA,TGTGCCAGCAGGTCCCAGGGCTACGAGCAGTACTTC,CASRSQGYEQYF
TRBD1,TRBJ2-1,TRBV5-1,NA,TGCGCCAGCAGCTTGGGGGACAGGGGTTTGGGCAATGAGCAGTTCTTC,CASSLGDRGLGNEQFF
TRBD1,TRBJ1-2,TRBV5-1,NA,TGCGCCAGCAGCACACGGACAGGGGGCGACTATGGCTACACCTTC,CASSTRTGGDYGYTF
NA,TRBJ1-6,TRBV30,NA,TGTGCCTGGAGTGTTTTGTCAGGAATCGATTCACCCCTCCACTTT,CAWSVLSGIDSPLHF
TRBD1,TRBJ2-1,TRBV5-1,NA,TGCGCCAGCAGCGGAACAGGGGCGCTATACAATGAGCAGTTCTTC,CASSGTGALYNEQFF
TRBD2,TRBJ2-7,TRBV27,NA,TGTGCCAGCAGTCCCTTTGGGGGACTAGCTTCCTACGAGCAGTACTTC,CASSPFGGLASYEQYF
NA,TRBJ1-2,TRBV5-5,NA,TGTGCCAGCAGGGCCGTCGGAGGGGCGGGCTATGGCTACACCTTC,CASRAVGGAGYGYTF
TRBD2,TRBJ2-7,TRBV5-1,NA,TGCGCCAGCAGCTTAGCGGGAGGACTTTACGAGCAGTACTTC,CASSLAGGLYEQYF
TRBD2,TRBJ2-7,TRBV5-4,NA,TGTGCCAGCAGCCCCTCTCCTAGCGGGAGTATATACGAGCAGTACTTC,CASSPSPSGSIYEQYF
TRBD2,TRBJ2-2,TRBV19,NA,TGTGCCAGTAGTACTAGCGGAGTGAACACCGGGGAGCTGTTTTTT,CASSTSGVNTGELFF
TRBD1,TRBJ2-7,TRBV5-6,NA,TGTGCCAGCAGCCCGGGACAGGTCGGCCACGAGCAGTACTTC,CASSPGQVGHEQYF
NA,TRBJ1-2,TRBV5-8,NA,TGTGCCAGCAGCCCGGGACTGACGATTAACTATGGCTACACCTTC,CASSPGLTINYGYTF
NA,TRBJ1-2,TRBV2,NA,TGTGCCAGCAGTGAAATCTGGGGTGGGAGTGGCTACACCTTC,CASSEIWGGSGYTF
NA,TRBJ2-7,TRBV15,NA,TGTGCCACCACCTTTGGGGGCTCACCTTACGAGCAGTACTTC,CATTFGGSPYEQYF
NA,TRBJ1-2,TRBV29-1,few,TGCAGCGTTGAACAGGGCGAGGGGGATGGCTACACCTTC,CSVEQGEGDGYTF
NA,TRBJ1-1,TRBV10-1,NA,TGCGCCAGCAGTGAGATTGAGGGCACTGAAGCTTTCTTT,CASSEIEGTEAFF
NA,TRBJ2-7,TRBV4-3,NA,TGCGCCAGCAGCCAAGATAGCCCCTACGAGCAGTACTTC,CASSQDSPYEQYF
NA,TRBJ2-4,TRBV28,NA,TGTGCCAGCAGTTCAGGGTCAAACATTCAGTACTTC,CASSSGSNIQYF
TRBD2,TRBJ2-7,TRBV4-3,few,TGCGCCAGCAGCCAGGCCTCTAGCGGACGCGCCTACGAGCAGTACTTC,CASSQASSGRAYEQYF
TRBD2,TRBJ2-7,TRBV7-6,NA,TGTGCCAGCAGCCAATTAGCGGGAGGACAATACGAGCAGTACTTC,CASSQLAGGQYEQYF
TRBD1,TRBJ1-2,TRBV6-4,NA,TGTGCCAGCAGTGCGCAGGGGGTCTATGGCTACACCTTC,CASSAQGVYGYTF
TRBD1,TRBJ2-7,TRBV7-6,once,TGTGCCAGCAGCCCGGGGTTGGTACAGGGGACCTTCCACGAGCAGTACTTC,CASSPGLVQGTFHEQYF
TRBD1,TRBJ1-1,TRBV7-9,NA,TGTGCCAGCAGCTCGGGACAGGGGCGTGAAGCTTTCTTT,CASSSGQGREAFF
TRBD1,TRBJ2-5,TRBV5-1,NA,TGCGCCAGCAGCTTGGGCGGGACAGGGGAAGGGGAGACCCAGTACTTC,CASSLGGTGEGETQYF
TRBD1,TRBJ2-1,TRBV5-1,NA,TGCGCCAGCAGCACGGGACAGGGGGCATCCTACAATGAGCAGTTCTTC,CASSTGQGASYNEQFF
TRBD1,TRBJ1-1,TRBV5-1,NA,TGCGCCAGCAGCCGGGACAGGGTGACTGAAGCTTTCTTT,CASSRDRVTEAFF